This TCR beta chain was observed in a study of blood T cell repertoires in COVID-19. Study details: COVID-19 samples, acute and convalescent, were from the United States, Italy and Spain. T cells, B-cell-depleted T cells, or PBMCs supplied cDNA or gDNA.

The CDR3 runs to 14 residues. V was trimmed by 4 bases and J by 0 bases, leaving 10 bases between them. Germline V lookup: CDR1 LGHNA, CDR2 YNFKEQ. In the original analysis: Estimation of nucleated cell counts relied on the amplification of reference gene primers. Sequencing was performed with immunoSEQ multiplex PCR; in TCRdb, only in-frame clones are kept and a portion is missing. That table is the source of V, J and clone size, and D and trimming were worked out from the DNA. The sample consists of some 97,000 clones, 70% to 90% of them appearing once. V usage is TRBV4-2 and J usage is TRBJ2-7; D is perhaps TRBD2 (6 bases). This receptor was obtained from a human donor in a cohort sampled during active COVID-19. The sample consisted of peripheral blood. The DNA for the CDR3 is TGTGCCAGCAGCCGGGACTCGTACTCCTACGAGCAGTACTTC. This codes for CASSRDSYSYEQYF.